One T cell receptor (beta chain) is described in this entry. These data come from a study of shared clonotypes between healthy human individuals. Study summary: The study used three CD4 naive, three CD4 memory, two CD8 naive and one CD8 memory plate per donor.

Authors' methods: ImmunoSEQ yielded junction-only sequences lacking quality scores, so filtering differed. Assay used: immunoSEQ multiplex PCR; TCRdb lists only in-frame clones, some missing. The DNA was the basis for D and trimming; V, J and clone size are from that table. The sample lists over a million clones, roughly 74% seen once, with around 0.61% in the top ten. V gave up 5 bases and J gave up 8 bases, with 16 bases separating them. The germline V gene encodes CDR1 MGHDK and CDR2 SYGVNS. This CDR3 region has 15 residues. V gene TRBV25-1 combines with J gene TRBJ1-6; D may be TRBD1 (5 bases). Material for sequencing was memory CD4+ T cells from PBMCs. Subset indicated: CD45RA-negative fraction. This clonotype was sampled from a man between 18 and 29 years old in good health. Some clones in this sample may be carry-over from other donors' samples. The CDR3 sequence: CASSPTRQPYSPLHF. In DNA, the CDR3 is TGTGCCAGCAGTCCGACTAGACAGCCATATTCACCCCTCCACTTT.